Below, 11 T cell receptor beta chains from the same sample are listed, as sequenced in a study of graft-versus-host responses after intestinal transplantation listed by TCRdb under 2021. Libraries were made using the immunoSEQ multiplex PCR assay. This immuneACCESS table, as held by TCRdb, lists in-frame sequences with V and J called but not all clones. Of the missing ones, under half trace to an unresolved V gene in checked studies; the others have no known cause. This sample has roughly 1,900 clones in its table, and 35% to 40% of those were observed once. 9% of the sample lies in the top ten. This specimen's time point label, per the study, means: cells obtained before transplantation from donor or recipient. Mixed lymphocyte reactions plated about 200,000 CFSE-labeled pre-transplant responders with about 200,000 irradiated violet-dye-labeled stimulators and were cultured for 6 days. This specimen was alloreactive CD8+ T cells from a mixed lymphocyte reaction culture, taken before transplantation. The cell subset or site label on this specimen signifies: CFSE-low proliferating T cells sorted from roughly 6-day pre-transplant mixed lymphocyte reaction (GvH or HvG direction). The origin of the receptors is a human patient who was an organ donor for intestinal transplantation.

The chain employs TRBV5-4 and TRBJ1-1; D possibly corresponds to TRBD1 (5 bases). Germline loops: CDR1 SGHNT, CDR2 YYREEE (reference sequence). CDR3 length: 15 amino acids. V was shortened by 3 bases and J by 3 bases, with 15 bases between the two germline ends. In DNA form, the CDR3 reads TGTGCCAGCAGCTCGTGGGGGGGGGAGTACACTGAAGCTTTCTTT. The encoded protein is CASSSWGGEYTEAFF.

The rearrangement joins TRBV6-4 to TRBJ1-2; D unclear. The germline gives CDR1 MRHNA, CDR2 SNTAGT. V gave up 6 bases and J gave up 2 bases, with 4 bases separating them. The CDR3 totals 11 residues. The CDR3 here is CASRRNYGYTF. DNA of the CDR3: TGTGCCAGCAGGCGGAACTATGGCTACACCTTC.

The CDR3 DNA is TGTGCCAGCAGCGGGACAGAAAATTTTCCCTACGAGCAGTACTTC. It is translated as CASSGTENFPYEQYF. The chain has TRBV7-8 and TRBJ2-7; the match to TRBD1 covers 7 bases. This CDR3 comprises 15 residues. Germline-derived CDR1 and CDR2 are SGHVS and FQNEAQ. Trimming took 5 bases from V and 2 from J; bases not matched to a gene: 9.

This clone was observed a few times. The chain carries TRBV7-2 and TRBJ1-2; TRBD1 is a possible D gene (6 bases). Trimming removed 1 base from V and 3 bases from J, with 12 bases in between. The CDR3 is 15 residues long. Germline values: CDR1 SGHTA, CDR2 FQGNSA. For the CDR3, the DNA is TGTGCCAGCAGCTTAGTGTGGGGGCTGGACTATGGCTACACCTTC. Translated, it gives CASSLVWGLDYGYTF.

This clone was seen a handful of times. The CDR3 here is CASSMVSSYNEQFF. CDR3 bases: TGTGCCAGTAGTATGGTTAGCTCCTACAATGAGCAGTTCTTC. The chain employs TRBV19 and TRBJ2-1; D gene ambiguous. The CDR3 runs to 14 residues. CDR1 and CDR2 from the germline V gene are LNHDA and SQIVND (reference sequence). The V end was cut by 3 bases, the J end by 0 bases, with 6 bases between.

This clone was found a few times. J is TRBJ2-7 and V is TRBV5-5, with a possible D match to TRBD2 (6 bases). CDR3 length: 14 residues. The V gene's germline CDR1 is SGHKS and CDR2 YYEKEE (reference sequence). The V and J ends lost 1 base and 6 bases respectively, with 14 bases between them. The DNA of the CDR3 is TGTGCCAGCAGCTTGTCAGTTCGGGGGTCCGAGCAGTACTTC. Residues: CASSLSVRGSEQYF.

This clone was picked up a small number of times. The chain links TRBV14 to TRBJ2-5; TRBD1 might be the D (5 bases). The CDR3 is 15 residues long. V was trimmed by 0 bases and J by 1 base, leaving 9 bases between them. Germline V gives CDR1 SGHDN, CDR2 FVKESK. DNA of the CDR3: TGTGCCAGCAGCCAAGATTCCAGGGCCCAAGAGACCCAGTACTTC. Encoded protein: CASSQDSRAQETQYF. Based on the CDR3 plus reference TRBV14 and TRBJ2-5, the full variable domain is EAGVTQFPSHSVIEKGQTVTLRCDPISGHDNLYWYRRVMGKEIKFLLHFVKESKQDESGMPNNRFLAERTGGTYSTLKVQPAELEDSGVYFCASSQDSRAQETQYFGPGTRLLVL.

The rearrangement uses TRBV4-3 and TRBJ2-5, with no clear D. The germline CDR1 and CDR2 sequences are LGHNA and YSLEER. The V end lost 3 bases, the J end lost 0 bases, and 8 bases lay between the germline ends. The CDR3 is 14 residues long. CDR3 DNA sequence: TGCGCCAGCAGCCACCTTAAGGACCAAGAGACCCAGTACTTC. Its protein product is CASSHLKDQETQYF.

This chain joins TRBV4-3 and TRBJ1-1; 11 bases agree with TRBD1. V dropped 2 bases and J dropped 8; count of bases not matched to a gene: 4. Germline V gene data show CDR1 as LGHNA and CDR2 as YSLEER. This CDR3 has 14 amino acids. The CDR3 DNA follows: TGCGCCAGCAGCCAACCGGGACAGGGGGGAGAAGCTTTCTTT. It translates to CASSQPGQGGEAFF.

CDR3 amino acids: CANTPGRDNQPQHF. CDR3 DNA sequence: TGTGCCAACACGCCCGGCAGGGACAATCAGCCCCAGCATTTT. V is TRBV6-5 and J is TRBJ1-5, with a possible D match to TRBD1 (5 bases). The germline gives CDR1 MNHEY, CDR2 SVGAGI. The V gene lost 10 bases and the J gene lost 3 bases, with 16 bases spanning the gap. The CDR3 covers 14 residues.

This clone is large (0.1 to 1%) within its sample. J is TRBJ1-2 and V is TRBV19; D possibly corresponds to TRBD1 (5 bases). This CDR3 contains 16 residues. Germline V gene sequence: CDR1 LNHDA, CDR2 SQIVND (reference sequence). V lost 5 bases, J lost 8 bases, and 24 bases lay in between. In DNA, the CDR3 is TGTGCCAGTAGTGCCCGGAATTGGACGCGCGCAGGGGGCTACACCTTC. It yields the protein CASSARNWTRAGGYTF.